These 15 T cell receptor beta chains came from one sample sequenced in a study of blood T cell repertoires in COVID-19. Generated by immunoSEQ multiplex PCR, the TCRdb table keeps only in-frame clones and is missing some. The sample contains under 100,000 clones, around nine tenths of which appear only once. The specimen sequenced was peripheral blood. These receptors came from a man in his forties or fifties with acute or convalescent COVID-19.

CDR3 amino acids: CASSLRLVPSYNEQFF. In DNA form, the CDR3 reads TGTGCCAGCAGCCTCCGACTAGTTCCCTCCTACAATGAGCAGTTCTTC. This chain uses TRBV11-1 with TRBJ2-1, with a weak D call TRBD2 (6 bases). The CDR3 spans 16 residues. CDR1 SGHAT and CDR2 FQDESV come from the germline V gene (reference sequence). V was pared by 5 bases and J by 0 bases, with 14 bases between.

The chain links TRBV5-5 to TRBJ1-6, with 10 positions matching TRBD1. The V gene's germline CDR1 is SGHKS and CDR2 YYEKEE (reference sequence). This CDR3 comprises 14 residues. V was clipped by 0 bases and J by 11 bases; unmatched bases: 2. CDR3 amino acids: CASSLEDRGAPLHF. CDR3 in DNA: TGTGCCAGCAGCTTGGAGGACAGGGGGGCACCCCTCCACTTT.

The V gene is TRBV7-2, the J gene TRBJ1-2, with 11 bases aligning to TRBD1. The germline V gene encodes CDR1 SGHTA and CDR2 FQGNSA. The CDR3 covers 13 residues. With V trimmed by 0 bases and J by 11 bases, 2 bases remained unmatched. This CDR3 is CASSLAGQGVYTF. CDR3 DNA: TGTGCCAGCAGCTTAGCGGGACAGGGGGTTTACACCTTC.

This clone has only one observation. This chain uses TRBV10-3 with TRBJ1-6; maybe TRBD1 (6 bases). The length of the CDR3 is 14 residues. Trimming shortened V by 6 bases and J by 6 bases, and 12 bases separated the two germline ends. Germline V gene sequence: CDR1 ENHRY, CDR2 SYGVKD. CDR3 bases: TGTGCCATCAGGGCGGACAGCCCTAATTCACCCCTCCACTTT. Its protein product is CAIRADSPNSPLHF.

The chain couples TRBV15 to TRBJ1-4, with a weak D call TRBD1 (6 bases). With 0 bases removed from V and 3 bases from J, the gap between germline ends came to 11 bases. From germline, CDR1 is LNHNV and CDR2 YYDKDF (reference sequence). The CDR3 has 16 amino acids. CDR3 in amino acids: CATSRDIRGPNEKLFF. In DNA, the CDR3 is TGTGCCACCAGCAGAGATATCAGGGGACCTAATGAAAAACTGTTTTTT.

V gene TRBV7-9 combines with J gene TRBJ1-6, with a possible D match to TRBD1 (6 bases). This CDR3 spans 14 amino acids. Trimming removed 6 bases at V and 10 bases at J, with 16 bases between. The germline V gene encodes CDR1 SEHNR and CDR2 FQNEAQ (reference sequence). The CDR3 protein is CASRDRGGRSPLHF. The DNA for the CDR3 is TGTGCCAGCAGAGATAGGGGGGGTCGGTCACCCCTCCACTTT.

This clone was picked up one time. This chain connects TRBV5-6 to TRBJ1-4, with unresolved D. The CDR3 covers 13 residues. Between the trimmed V and J ends, which lost 4 bases and 5 bases, there was a span of 9 bases. From germline, CDR1 is SGHDT and CDR2 YYEEEE. As DNA, the CDR3 is TGTGCCAGCAGCCACAATAACAATGAAAAACTGTTTTTT. This gives the protein CASSHNNNEKLFF.

The rearrangement links TRBV7-9 to TRBJ1-4, with 8 nucleotides matching TRBD1. V was clipped by 1 base and J by 5 bases; unmatched bases: 6. Germline CDR1 and CDR2: SEHNR and FQNEAQ (reference sequence). The CDR3 runs to 16 residues. CDR3 nucleotides: TGTGCCAGCAGCTTAGGGACACAGGGGGGAAATGAAAAACTGTTTTTT. As protein: CASSLGTQGGNEKLFF.

This chain joins TRBV6-1 and TRBJ1-3; D may be TRBD1 (5 bases). Germline loops: CDR1 MNHNS, CDR2 SASEGT. This CDR3 comprises 15 residues. V lost 2 bases and J 4 bases, leaving 12 bases between the germline ends. CDR3 residues: CASSERLGAGNTIYF. As DNA, the CDR3 is TGTGCCAGCAGTGAAAGGTTAGGGGCCGGAAACACCATATATTTT.

The chain employs TRBV30 and TRBJ1-1; 7 bases map to TRBD1. The CDR3 spans 14 residues. V shed 4 bases, J shed 2 bases, and the junction held 7 bases outside the gene matches. The germline V gene encodes CDR1 GTSNPN and CDR2 SVGIG (reference sequence). The CDR3 nucleotides read TGTGCCTGGAACGCCGGGACAGCCAACACTGAAGCTTTCTTT. Its protein product is CAWNAGTANTEAFF.

This clone was seen just once. The chain links TRBV11-3 to TRBJ2-3; D ambiguous. CDR1 SGHNT and CDR2 YENEEA come from the germline V gene. Trimming left V 1 base short and J 6 bases short, with 8 bases between. There are 13 residues in the CDR3. CDR3 region: CASSLASRDTQYF. As DNA, the CDR3 is TGTGCCAGCAGCTTAGCTAGTCGCGATACGCAGTATTTT.

The chain couples TRBV2 to TRBJ2-5; 11 bases fit TRBD2. The CDR3 runs to 16 residues. Germline loops: CDR1 SNHLY, CDR2 FYNNEI. After removal of 5 bases from V and 5 bases from J, the junction contained 10 bases not matched to a gene. CDR3 in amino acids: CASSPHSGRGDETQYF. The CDR3 DNA is TGTGCCAGCAGTCCTCATAGCGGGAGGGGGGACGAGACCCAGTACTTC.

The CDR3 reads CASSSDRGYGYTF. DNA of the CDR3: TGTGCCAGCAGCAGTGACAGGGGGTATGGCTACACCTTC. The rearrangement uses TRBV6-5 and TRBJ1-2, with 9 positions matching TRBD1. The CDR3 length is 13 residues. The V gene end was trimmed by 6 bases and the J gene end by 5 bases; junction bases not matched to a gene: 4. Germline-derived CDR1 and CDR2 are MNHEY and SVGAGI.

The CDR3 region is CASSQTPGGTGELFF. DNA of the CDR3: TGTGCCAGCAGTCAAACCCCCGGGGGGACCGGGGAGCTGTTTTTT. The genes are TRBV7-2 and TRBJ2-2; 7 nucleotides match TRBD2. The CDR3 runs 15 residues. Germline assignment: CDR1 SGHTA and CDR2 FQGNSA. V lost 6 bases, J lost 5 bases, and 9 bases stayed unmatched.

The rearrangement links TRBV7-8 to TRBJ1-4; 8 bases are a match to TRBD1. This CDR3 comprises 14 residues. CDR1 and CDR2 from the germline V gene are SGHVS and FQNEAQ. Trimming cost V 5 bases and J 8 bases; bases outside gene matches: 7. In nucleotides, the CDR3 is TGTGCCAGCAGCGCCCCGACAGGGGACGAAAAACTGTTTTTT. Its translation: CASSAPTGDEKLFF.